The 15 T cell receptor beta chains presented below share a single source sample, sequenced in a study of blood T cell repertoires in COVID-19. The table came from immunoSEQ multiplex PCR; TCRdb's copy has only in-frame clones and leaves some out. The table has about 190,000 clones, 65% to 80% seen once. Sequenced: peripheral blood. The receptors originated from a woman aged 50 to 60 with acute or convalescent COVID-19.

The gene calls are TRBV11-2 and TRBJ2-1, with 10 bases matching TRBD2. V gave up 11 bases and J gave up 6 bases; unmatched junction bases: 13. The CDR3 has 15 amino acids. The germline V gene has CDR1 SGHAT and CDR2 FQNNGV. For the CDR3, the DNA is TGTGCCTCTGGTCCGAGCGGGAGGGCCGGCAATGAGCAGTTCTTC. Protein product: CASGPSGRAGNEQFF.

The chain couples TRBV2 to TRBJ1-3; the D is unclear. V lost 5 bases and J lost 0, with 11 bases in between. CDR3 length equals 15 residues. From germline, CDR1 is SNHLY and CDR2 FYNNEI. DNA of the CDR3: TGTGCCAGCAGTCAACAGCTCTTCTCTGGAAACACCATATATTTT. This sequence encodes CASSQQLFSGNTIYF.

The chain carries TRBV7-8 and TRBJ2-7; 7 bases line up with TRBD1. The CDR3 covers 13 residues. CDR1 is SGHVS and CDR2 is FQNEAQ in the germline V gene. Losses at the gene ends were 5 bases for V and 6 bases for J; bases not matched to a gene: 7. In DNA form, the CDR3 reads TGTGCCAGCAGCCCGGGGACAGACGGCGAGCAGTACTTC. Amino acid sequence: CASSPGTDGEQYF.

The rearrangement uses TRBV6-1 and TRBJ1-5; D gene uncertain. The V and J ends lost 2 bases and 3 bases respectively, with 14 bases between them. Germline loops: CDR1 MNHNS, CDR2 SASEGT. The CDR3 is made up of 16 amino acids. CDR3 region: CASSEILAVINQPQHF. The CDR3, as DNA: TGTGCCAGCAGTGAAATTTTGGCAGTTATCAATCAGCCCCAGCATTTT.

The sample holds a few counts of this clone. The V call is TRBV5-4, the J call TRBJ1-2; D unclear. V was trimmed by 5 bases and J by 4 bases, leaving 15 bases between them. The CDR3 totals 14 residues. The V gene's germline CDR1 is SGHNT and CDR2 YYREEE (reference sequence). The CDR3 region is CASRPEHARYGYTF. Written as DNA, the CDR3 is TGTGCCAGCAGACCGGAGCACGCCCGCTATGGCTACACCTTC.

J is TRBJ2-1 and V is TRBV9; 12 nucleotides agree with TRBD2. This CDR3 is built from 17 residues. Trimming cost V 2 bases and J 2 bases; bases outside gene matches: 5. Germline CDR1 reads SGDLS; CDR2 reads YYNGEE. Here the CDR3 DNA reads TGTGCCAGCAGCGTCCGGACTAGCGGGATTACCTACAATGAGCAGTTCTTC. Protein product: CASSVRTSGITYNEQFF.

V and J are TRBV19 and TRBJ2-7; D call uncertain. The germline gives CDR1 LNHDA, CDR2 SQIVND (reference sequence). V was shortened by 5 bases and J by 0 bases, with 8 bases between the two germline ends. This CDR3 is 13 amino acids long. CDR3 region: CASSAVTSYEQYF. CDR3 DNA: TGTGCCAGTAGTGCGGTGACCTCCTACGAGCAGTACTTC. The full variable domain, rest sourced from reference TRBV19 and TRBJ2-7, is DGGITQSPKYLFRKEGQNVTLSCEQNLNHDAMYWYRQDPGQGLRLIYYSQIVNDFQKGDIAEGYSVSREKKESFPLTVTSAQKNPTAFYLCASSAVTSYEQYFGPGTRLTVT.

The chain carries TRBV19 and TRBJ2-7, with TRBD2 matching over 11 bases. The V gene's germline CDR1 is LNHDA and CDR2 SQIVND (reference sequence). The length of the CDR3 is 14 residues. The V and J ends lost 3 bases and 6 bases, in that order; junction bases with no gene match: 4. The CDR3 spells CASSIGLAGLEQYF. DNA of the CDR3: TGTGCCAGTAGTATCGGACTAGCGGGTCTCGAGCAGTACTTC. The variable domain in full, completed from reference TRBV19 and TRBJ2-7, reads DGGITQSPKYLFRKEGQNVTLSCEQNLNHDAMYWYRQDPGQGLRLIYYSQIVNDFQKGDIAEGYSVSREKKESFPLTVTSAQKNPTAFYLCASSIGLAGLEQYFGPGTRLTVT.

The chain is built from TRBV13 and TRBJ2-7; 10 nucleotides line up with TRBD2. CDR3 length: 15 amino acids. V was pared by 5 bases and J by 5 bases, with 9 bases of the junction left unmatched. The germline V gene has CDR1 PRHDT and CDR2 FYEKMQ (reference sequence). CDR3 sequence: CASSRSGGPPNEQYF. DNA for the CDR3: TGTGCCAGCAGCCGTAGCGGGGGGCCGCCTAACGAGCAGTACTTC.

This rearrangement joins TRBV7-9 to TRBJ2-3; 14 positions agree with TRBD2. Germline CDR1 is SEHNR and CDR2 is FQNEAQ (reference sequence). The junction had 11 bases not matched to a gene; V was cut back by 5 bases and J by 4 bases. The CDR3 loop spans 18 amino acids. In DNA, the CDR3 is TGTGCCAGCAGCCCCGGGACTAGCGGGAGAGGACGAGCAGATACGCAGTATTTT. Amino acid sequence: CASSPGTSGRGRADTQYF. Full variable domain (outside the CDR3, taken from reference TRBV7-9 and TRBJ2-3): DTGVSQNPRHKITKRGQNVTFRCDPISEHNRLYWYRQTLGQGPEFLTYFQNEAQLEKSRLLSDRFSAERPKGSFSTLEIQRTEQGDSAMYLCASSPGTSGRGRADTQYFGPGTRLTVL.

The rearrangement uses TRBV6-2 or TRBV6-3 and TRBJ2-2; TRBD2 is a possible D gene (5 bases). V gave up 6 bases and J gave up 4 bases, with 12 bases separating them. The CDR3 has 14 amino acids. Germline lookup yields CDR1 MNHEY and CDR2 SVGEGT. The CDR3 reads CASRPGLLTGELFF. CDR3 DNA sequence: TGTGCCAGCAGACCTGGACTCCTCACCGGGGAGCTGTTTTTT.

V gene TRBV6-1 combines with J gene TRBJ2-1; the D gene is possibly TRBD2 (5 bases). The CDR3 is 15 residues long. Germline CDR1 is MNHNS and CDR2 is SASEGT. V was trimmed by 2 bases and J by 10 bases, leaving 18 bases between them. DNA for the CDR3: TGTGCCAGCAGTGAAATCGGCCGGCTAGCCAGCGAGCAGTTCTTC. This translates into CASSEIGRLASEQFF.

The chain combines TRBV5-6 with TRBJ1-6; 7 bases line up with TRBD1. Germline assignment: CDR1 SGHDT and CDR2 YYEEEE. With 3 bases clipped from V and 11 bases from J, the junction kept 14 bases outside the gene matches. This CDR3 is built from 16 residues. The CDR3 DNA reads TGTGCCAGCAGCTCCCGAAGGACAGGTTCTTGGACACCCCTCCACTTT. Translating gives CASSSRRTGSWTPLHF.

This clone was counted between two and nine times. The chain uses TRBV20-1 and TRBJ1-5; TRBD1 is a possible D gene (6 bases). The CDR3 consists of 18 residues. CDR1 and CDR2 from the germline V gene are DFQATT and SNEGSKA (reference sequence). Trimming took off 6 bases at V and 0 bases at J, with 24 bases between the two ends. The CDR3, as DNA: TGCAGTGCAAGTATGACAGGACACGGGGTAAATAGCAATCAGCCCCAGCATTTT. Protein sequence: CSASMTGHGVNSNQPQHF.

The rearrangement links TRBV7-2 to TRBJ2-3; TRBD2 matches at 9 bases. Germline V lookup: CDR1 SGHTA, CDR2 FQGNSA. This CDR3 contains 16 residues. V trimming: 2 bases; J trimming: 5 bases; junction bases outside the gene matches: 8. The CDR3 protein is CASSLRGREGRDTQYF. The CDR3 region has the DNA TGTGCCAGCAGCTTAAGGGGGCGGGAGGGTAGAGATACGCAGTATTTT.